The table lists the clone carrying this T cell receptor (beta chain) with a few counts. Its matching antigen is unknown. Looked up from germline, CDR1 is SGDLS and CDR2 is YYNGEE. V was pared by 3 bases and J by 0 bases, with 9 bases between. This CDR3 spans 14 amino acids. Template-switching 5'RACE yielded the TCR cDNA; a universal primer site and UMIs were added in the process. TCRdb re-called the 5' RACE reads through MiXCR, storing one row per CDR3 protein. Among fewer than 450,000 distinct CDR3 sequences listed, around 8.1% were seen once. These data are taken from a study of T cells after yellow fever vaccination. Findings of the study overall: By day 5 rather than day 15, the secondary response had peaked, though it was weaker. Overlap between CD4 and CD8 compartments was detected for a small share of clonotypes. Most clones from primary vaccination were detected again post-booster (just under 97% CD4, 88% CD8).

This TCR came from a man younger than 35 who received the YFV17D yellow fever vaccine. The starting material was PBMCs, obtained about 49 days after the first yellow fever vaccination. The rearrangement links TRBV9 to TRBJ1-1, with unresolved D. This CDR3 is CASSAAALNTEAFF. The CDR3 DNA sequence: TGTGCCAGCAGCGCTGCCGCATTGAACACTGAAGCTTTCTTT.